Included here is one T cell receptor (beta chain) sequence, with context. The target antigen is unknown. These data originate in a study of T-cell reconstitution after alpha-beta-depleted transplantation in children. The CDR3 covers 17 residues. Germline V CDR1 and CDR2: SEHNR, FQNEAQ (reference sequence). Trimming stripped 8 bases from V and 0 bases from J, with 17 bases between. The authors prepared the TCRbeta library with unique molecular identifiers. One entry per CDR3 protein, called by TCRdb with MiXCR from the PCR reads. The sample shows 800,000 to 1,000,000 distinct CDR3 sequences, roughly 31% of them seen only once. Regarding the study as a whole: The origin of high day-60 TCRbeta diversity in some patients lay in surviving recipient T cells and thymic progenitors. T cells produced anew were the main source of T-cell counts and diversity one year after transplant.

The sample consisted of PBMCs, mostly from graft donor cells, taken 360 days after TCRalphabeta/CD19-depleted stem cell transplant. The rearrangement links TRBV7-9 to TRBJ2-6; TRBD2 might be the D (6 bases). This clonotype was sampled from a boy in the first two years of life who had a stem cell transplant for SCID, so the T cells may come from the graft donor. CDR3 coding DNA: TGTGCCAGCCCCTCCGGGAGTCGCTCCTCTGGGGCCAACGTCCTGACTTTC. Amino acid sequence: CASPSGSRSSGANVLTF.